This T cell receptor beta chain was identified in a study of cytomegalovirus exposure and HLA in healthy donors. Germline V gene sequence: CDR1 KGHSH, CDR2 LQKENI. Trimming left V 1 base short and J 3 bases short, with 11 bases between. The CDR3 has 15 residues. The PCR contained 60 Vbeta and 13 Jbeta primers. Data came from immunoSEQ multiplex PCR; TCRdb stores just in-frame clones and leaves some out. Found here are around 170,000 clones, approximately 78% of them singletons; the top ten hold less than 0.85%. The chain uses TRBV18 and TRBJ2-3, with D possibly being TRBD1 (5 bases). The receptor comes from a woman aged 18-29 years in good health and CMV-seronegative. The sample consisted of PBMCs. CDR3 in amino acids: CASSPQGVRTDTQYF. CDR3 nucleotides: TGTGCCAGCTCACCACAAGGGGTGAGGACAGATACGCAGTATTTT.